The next 5 T cell receptor beta chains were all read from a single sample in a study of metastatic and nonmetastatic thyroid tumors. The entire patient cohort was treatment-naive prior to thyroid surgery. TCRdb re-called the PCR reads with MiXCR. The sample records roughly 59,000 clones, 16% being singletons. Input material: blood. These receptors came from a male donor with papillary thyroid cancer or a benign thyroid nodule (not recorded which). Some clones in this sample may be carry-over from other donors' samples.

This clone was observed many times. The chain links TRBV7-2 to TRBJ2-1, with TRBD2 matching over 7 bases. This CDR3 comprises 14 residues. The junction had 3 bases not matched to a gene; V was cut back by 5 bases and J by 2 bases. CDR1 SGHTA and CDR2 FQGNSA come from the germline V gene. The CDR3 DNA reads as TGTGCCAGCAGCCCCCGGGGGGCCTACAATGAGCAGTTCTTC. Translating it yields CASSPRGAYNEQFF.

The sample holds many counts of this clone. The rearrangement links TRBV3-1 to TRBJ1-1; D might be TRBD1 (6 bases). Germline assignment: CDR1 LGHDT and CDR2 YNNKEL (reference sequence). V was pared by 5 bases and J by 6 bases, with 13 bases between. The CDR3 consists of 13 residues. The CDR3 nucleotides read TGTGCCAGCAGCTCTCAGGGGCGCTCTGAAGCTTTCTTT. As protein: CASSSQGRSEAFF.

This clone was observed at least ten times. This chain connects TRBV10-2 to TRBJ2-7; D remains unclear. Per the germline V gene, CDR1 is WSHSY and CDR2 is SAAADI. The CDR3 sequence is 12 residues long. Trimming pared 8 bases from V and 0 bases from J, leaving 8 bases between. CDR3 nucleotide sequence: TGCGCCAGCGGAAGTTCCTCCTACGAGCAGTACTTC. Translated, it gives CASGSSSYEQYF.

A word on this clone: Since a much larger clone is just one base distant, this may be a read error. The chain uses TRBV9 and TRBJ2-1, with D unclear. The CDR3 loop spans 12 amino acids. Germline CDR1 is SGDLS and CDR2 is YYNGEE. Trimming removed 4 bases at V and 6 bases at J, with 8 bases between. This chain's CDR3 is CASSLDTNEQFF. The CDR3 DNA reads as TGTGCCAGCAGCTTAGATACCAATGAGCAGTTCTTC.

Remarks on this clone: Just one base apart from a much larger clone, this may be a read error. CDR3 loop: CASSYGGHGSDTQYF. The DNA of the CDR3 is TGTGCCAGCAGTTACGGAGGACACGGCTCAGATACGCAGTATTTT. This chain uses TRBV6-2 or TRBV6-3 with TRBJ2-3, with D perhaps matching TRBD1 or TRBD2 (5 bases each). Germline V gene sequence: CDR1 MNHEY, CDR2 SVGEGT. The CDR3 spans 15 residues. V shed 2 bases and J shed 4 bases, with 13 bases lying between them.